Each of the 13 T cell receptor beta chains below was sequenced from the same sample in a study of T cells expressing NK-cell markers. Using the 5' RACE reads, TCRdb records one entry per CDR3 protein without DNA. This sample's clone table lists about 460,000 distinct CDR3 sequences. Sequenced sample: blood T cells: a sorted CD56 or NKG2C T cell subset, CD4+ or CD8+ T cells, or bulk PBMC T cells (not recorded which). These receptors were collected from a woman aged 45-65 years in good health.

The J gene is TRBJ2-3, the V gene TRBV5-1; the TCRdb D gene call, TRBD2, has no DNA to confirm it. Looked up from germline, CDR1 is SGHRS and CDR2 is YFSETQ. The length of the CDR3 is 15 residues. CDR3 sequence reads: CASRPDLRTTDTQYF. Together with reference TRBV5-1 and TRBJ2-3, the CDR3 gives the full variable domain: KAGVTQTPRYLIKTRGQQVTLSCSPISGHRSVSWYQQTPGQGLQFLFEYFSETQRNKGNFPGRFSGRQFSNSRSEMNVSTLELGDSALYLCASRPDLRTTDTQYFGPGTRLTVL.

The CDR3 loop is CSARGGGASGTQETQYF. V gene TRBV20-1 combines with J gene TRBJ2-5; checking the TCRdb D call of TRBD2 is not possible without DNA. Per the germline V gene, CDR1 is DFQATT and CDR2 is SNEGSKA (reference sequence). The CDR3 totals 17 residues.

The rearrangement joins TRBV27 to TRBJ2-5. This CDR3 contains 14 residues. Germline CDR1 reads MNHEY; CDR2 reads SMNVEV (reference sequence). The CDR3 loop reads CASRKGIFGETQYF.

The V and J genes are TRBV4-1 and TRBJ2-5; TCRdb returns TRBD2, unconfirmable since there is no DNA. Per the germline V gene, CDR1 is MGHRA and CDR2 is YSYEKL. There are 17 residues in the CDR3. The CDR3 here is CASSQSPSGRPQETQYF.

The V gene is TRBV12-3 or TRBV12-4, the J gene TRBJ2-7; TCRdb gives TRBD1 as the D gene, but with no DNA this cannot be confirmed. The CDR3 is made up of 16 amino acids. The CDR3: CASSWGLGQGKSEQYF.

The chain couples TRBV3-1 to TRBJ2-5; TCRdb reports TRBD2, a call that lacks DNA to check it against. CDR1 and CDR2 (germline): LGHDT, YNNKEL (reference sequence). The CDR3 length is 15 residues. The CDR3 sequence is CASSQLTSAGETQYF.

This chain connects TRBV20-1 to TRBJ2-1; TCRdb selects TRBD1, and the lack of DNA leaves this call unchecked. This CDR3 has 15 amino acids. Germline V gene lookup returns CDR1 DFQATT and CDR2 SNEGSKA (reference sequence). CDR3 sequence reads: CSAKIRTTAYNEQFF.

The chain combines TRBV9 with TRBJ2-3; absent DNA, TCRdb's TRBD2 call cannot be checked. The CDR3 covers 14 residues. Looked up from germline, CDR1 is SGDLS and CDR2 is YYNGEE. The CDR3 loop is CASSVGLAAITQYF.

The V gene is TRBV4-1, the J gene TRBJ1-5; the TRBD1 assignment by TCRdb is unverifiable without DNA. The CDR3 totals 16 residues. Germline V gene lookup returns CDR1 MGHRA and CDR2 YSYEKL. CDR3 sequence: CASSQDGASTSRPQHF.

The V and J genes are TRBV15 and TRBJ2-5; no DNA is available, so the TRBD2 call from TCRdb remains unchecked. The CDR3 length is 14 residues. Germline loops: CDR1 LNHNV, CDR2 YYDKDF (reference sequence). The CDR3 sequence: CATGGPPRQETQYF.

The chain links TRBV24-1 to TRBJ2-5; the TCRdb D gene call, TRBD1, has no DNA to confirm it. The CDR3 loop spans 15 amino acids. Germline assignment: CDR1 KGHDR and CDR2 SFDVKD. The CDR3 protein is CATSDPTGNEETQYF.

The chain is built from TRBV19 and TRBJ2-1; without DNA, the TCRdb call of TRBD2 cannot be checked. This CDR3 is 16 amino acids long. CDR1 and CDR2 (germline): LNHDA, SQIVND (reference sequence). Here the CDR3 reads CASSTPGGAGVSEQFF.

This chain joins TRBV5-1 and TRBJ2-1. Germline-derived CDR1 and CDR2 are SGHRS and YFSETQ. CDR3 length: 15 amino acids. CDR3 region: CASSLNAMKHNEQFF.